This T cell receptor (beta chain) comes out of a study of T cell responses to AZD1222 COVID-19 vaccine (dated by TCRdb to about 2021). With regard to the full study: TCR sequencing was performed for fewer than 250 trial participants, of whom about 200 were given two doses of AZD1222 and around 25 were given two doses of MenACWY control vaccine. Enrollment into the trials was organized by age into subgroups of 18-55, 56-69 and 70-plus years, and those subgroups contained about 160, 30 and 59 TCR-sequenced participants, respectively.

V and J lose 2 bases and 5 bases, and a span of 14 bases separates them. The cysteine opens and the phenylalanine closes a CDR3 of 15 amino acids. Kept here is only the CDR3 DNA, which spans 45 bases and is read in frame from base 1. A word on this clone: Its antigen remains undetermined. Base quality data are lacking; no much larger clone is found one base away.

Broader findings and caveats from the paper: Participants were mostly white British, with more females than males. The authors suggested clonal diversity may have been underestimated. The vaccine-associated CD4 TCRs covered the entire spike protein, and the dominant responses fell in regions 160-218 and 743-854. The 56-69-year group was small, and its depth increase did not reach significance, likely because of low power. Spike-specific TCR breadth and depth rose significantly after two AZD1222 doses compared with day 0 and with MenACWY recipients. Conclusions about previously exposed vaccinees were limited because only six or seven AZD1222 recipients were SARS-CoV-2 seropositive at baseline. Epitopes outside the regions mutated in the B.1.351 and B.1.1.7 variants were reportedly recognized by nearly half of the unique spike-specific TCRs. Because no samples from the day 14 peak response were available, repertoires could be characterized only after the peak T cell response.

The CDR3 regions of human TCRbeta chains were subjected to immunosequencing. As for how the authors treated the data: Repertoire TCRs were matched against a reference library of SARS-CoV-2-specific TCRs generated with the MIRA antigen-specificity platform. Breadth was defined as the fraction of unique TCRs that were SARS-CoV-2-associated. Depth was defined as the fraction of total T cells that were SARS-CoV-2-associated. Using the MIRA data, every spike-specific TCR was mapped to the spike region that the TCR reacted to and assigned to either a CD4 or a CD8 class. Log10-transformed breadth and depth values were compared by one-way ANOVA with Sidak's multiple comparisons tests. Held by TCRdb, this immuneACCESS table contains in-frame sequences only and omits some clones. Under half of the omission traces to an unresolved V gene where checked; the cause of the rest is unknown. That table is the source of V, J and clone size, and D and trimming were worked out from the DNA. The sample table contains around 150,000 clones; only one count was recorded for approximately 90% of them. Of the sample, approximately 3% is held by the ten largest clones.

According to the study, the label for this sample's time point signals: about 28 days (+/-7) after the second vaccine dose. AZD1222 recipients whose second dose came at about 4 weeks and those whose second dose came at about 12 weeks were combined into one group, since spike-specific TCR depth and breadth did not differ between the two schedules. The vaccinee samples were drawn from two UK trials, COV001 and COV002, one of which was a single-blind randomized controlled phase 2/3 trial testing AZD1222 (ChAdOx1 nCoV-19) in healthy adults. For TCRbeta chain sequencing, PBMC samples were collected from trial participants at day 0 and at day 28 after the second dose.

Material: peripheral blood, obtained 28 days after the second AZD1222 dose. The chain is encoded by TRBV5-3 joined to TRBJ1-5; the best D guess is TRBD1, with 6 bases matching. TRBV5-3 is known as an ORF, though its function is uncertain. The TCR comes from an adult who received the AZD1222 COVID-19 vaccine. Here is the DNA: TGTGCCAGAAGCTTCCCACCCTCAGGGGATCAGCCCCAGCATTTT. Its amino acids are CARSFPPSGDQPQHF.